The source of this T cell receptor beta chain is a study of cytomegalovirus exposure and HLA in healthy donors. Findings and caveats of the study: V- and J-gene trimming of TCR beta was linked (in a later analysis) to a missense DCLRE1C variant.

Vbeta (60) and Jbeta (13) primers were used in the PCR. TCRdb keeps only in-frame clones here, not all; method: immunoSEQ multiplex PCR. The sample table sets out about 42,000 clones. Remarks on this clone: Its specificity is not known.

The ends were cut back, 6 bases at V and 7 bases at J, with 15 bases in the middle. CDR1 is MNHEY and CDR2 is SVGAGI in the germline V gene. CDR3 size: 13 residues. V usage is TRBV6-5 and J usage is TRBJ1-2; tentatively, D is TRBD1 (6 bases). Sequencing was performed on PBMCs. This TCR came from a young man in good health and CMV-seronegative. This CDR3 is CASRVTGTGGYTF. Here the CDR3 DNA reads TGTGCCAGCAGGGTAACAGGGACGGGTGGCTACACCTTC.